Listed here is a single T cell receptor beta chain. The same CDR3 also results from other DNA sequences found in this sample. This entry comes from a study of shared clonotypes between healthy human individuals. The assay was immunoSEQ multiplex PCR, and TCRdb's table has in-frame clones only and misses some. The sample contains fewer than 1.6 million clones, around 98.5% of which appear only once. The CDR3 covers 12 residues. Trimming shortened V by 1 base and J by 3 bases, and 4 bases separated the two germline ends. Germline loops: CDR1 KGHSH, CDR2 LQKENI. The sample comprised naive CD4+ T cells sorted from blood. Stated subset: CD45RA+ positively selected. This receptor was identified in a man aged 25-45 years in good health. This chain connects TRBV18 to TRBJ2-7; D not certain. The CDR3 bases are TGTGCCAGCTCACCACTTAGCTACGAGCAGTACTTC. Its protein product is CASSPLSYEQYF.